The 30 T cell receptor beta chains listed next were all sequenced from one sample in a study of persistence of HIV-infected CD4 T cells. The libraries were made with immunoSEQ version 4 in survey mode. The table came from immunoSEQ multiplex PCR; TCRdb's copy has only in-frame clones and leaves some out. The sample records about 45,000 clones, 80% to 95% being singletons. Their target antigens are unknown. Cells were stimulated nonspecifically with anti-CD3/anti-CD28 magnetic beads. Sorting of responding CD4+ T cells relied on upregulated CD40 ligand together with CD69. Sequenced here: CD4+ T cells sorted from PBMCs after roughly 18-hour stimulation, sampled from a patient who received antiretroviral therapy. The receptors come from an adult man with HIV who was CMV-seropositive.

The J gene is TRBJ2-7, the V gene TRBV6-5; no reliable D call. V lost 2 bases and J 3 bases, leaving 11 bases between the germline ends. Germline V gives CDR1 MNHEY, CDR2 SVGAGI. This CDR3 is built from 14 residues. CDR3 region: CASSYTRKGYEQYF. For the CDR3, the DNA is TGTGCCAGCAGTTACACTCGTAAGGGCTACGAGCAGTACTTC.

The rearrangement uses TRBV3-1 (or the pseudogene TRBV3-2) and TRBJ2-2; 7 positions match TRBD2. Trimming cost V 1 base and J 5 bases; bases outside gene matches: 4. This CDR3 region has 15 residues. Germline V gene sequence: CDR1 LGHDT, CDR2 YNNKEL (reference sequence). This chain's CDR3 is CASSQGLARTGELFF. CDR3 sequence (DNA): TGTGCCAGCAGCCAAGGACTAGCAAGGACCGGGGAGCTGTTTTTT.

The gene calls are TRBV18 and TRBJ1-5, with D hard to call. This CDR3 comprises 13 residues. The V end lost 6 bases, the J end lost 6 bases, and 12 bases lay between the germline ends. Germline V gene data show CDR1 as KGHSH and CDR2 as LQKENI. This CDR3 reads CASSPALVQPQHF. The CDR3 DNA reads as TGTGCCAGCTCCCCCGCGCTGGTTCAGCCCCAGCATTTT.

This chain links TRBV25-1 with TRBJ1-1; D is perhaps TRBD1 (5 bases). The germline V gene has CDR1 MGHDK and CDR2 SYGVNS. The V end was cut by 3 bases, the J end by 6 bases, with 14 bases between. The CDR3 extends over 14 amino acids. The CDR3 loop reads CASSDGGGGAEAFF. The DNA of the CDR3 is TGTGCCAGCAGTGATGGGGGGGGAGGCGCTGAAGCTTTCTTT.

The V call is TRBV12-3 or TRBV12-4, the J call TRBJ2-7, with a tentative D call TRBD1 (5 bases). V was shortened by 5 bases and J by 5 bases, with 13 bases between the two germline ends. This CDR3 region has 13 residues. Here the CDR3 DNA reads TGTGCCAGCAGTCCTGGGGCGGCTGACGAGCAGTACTTC. Translating gives CASSPGAADEQYF.

The rearrangement links TRBV9 to TRBJ1-1, with 8 bases fitting TRBD1. The V gene's germline CDR1 is SGDLS and CDR2 YYNGEE. The junction had 4 bases not matched to a gene; V was cut back by 2 bases and J by 7 bases. The CDR3 runs 13 residues. The CDR3 sequence is CASSVEQGGEAFF. The CDR3 bases are TGTGCCAGCAGCGTCGAACAGGGGGGTGAAGCTTTCTTT.

V and J are TRBV15 and TRBJ1-3; D gene unclear. Trimming left V 6 bases short and J 0 bases short, with 15 bases between. CDR1 is LNHNV and CDR2 is YYDKDF in the germline V gene (reference sequence). The CDR3 is 16 amino acids. This CDR3 is CATSREKHISGNTIYF. The CDR3 region has the DNA TGTGCCACCAGTAGGGAAAAACATATCTCTGGAAACACCATATATTTT.

This clone was seen a single time. The chain has TRBV3-1 (or the pseudogene TRBV3-2) and TRBJ2-5; TRBD2 matches at 10 bases. The J segment lost 1 base and the V segment lost 7 bases, leaving 6 bases of the junction unmatched. The CDR3 covers 15 residues. The V gene's germline CDR1 is LGHDT and CDR2 YNNKEL (reference sequence). CDR3 sequence reads: CASTSAGGFQETQYF. DNA of the CDR3: TGTGCCAGCACCTCAGCGGGGGGGTTCCAAGAGACCCAGTACTTC.

This CDR3 reads CASSQDSGAGQPQHF. The CDR3, as DNA: TGTGCCAGCAGCCAAGATTCCGGGGCGGGACAGCCCCAGCATTTT. This chain links TRBV3-1 (or the pseudogene TRBV3-2) with TRBJ1-5; perhaps TRBD1 as D (5 bases). Trimming pared 0 bases from V and 7 bases from J, leaving 13 bases between. The CDR3 has 15 residues. The germline V gene has CDR1 LGHDT and CDR2 YNNKEL (reference sequence).

The V and J genes are TRBV19 and TRBJ2-1; D might be TRBD1 or TRBD2, each matching 7 bases. CDR1 and CDR2 from the germline V gene are LNHDA and SQIVND (reference sequence). V was cut by 4 bases and J by 5 bases, with 15 bases left in between. This CDR3 is 15 amino acids long. The DNA of the CDR3 is TGTGCCAGTAGTACTAAGCGGGACAGAAACAATGAGCAGTTCTTC. Translated: CASSTKRDRNNEQFF.

A remark on this clone: The junction and the germline gene differ at one end; a read error may be behind it. The J gene is TRBJ2-1, the V gene TRBV7-2; a possible D gene is TRBD2 (6 bases). Germline CDR1 is SGHTA and CDR2 is FQGNSA. This CDR3 has 12 residues. For the CDR3, the DNA is TGTGCCAGCAGCTTCGGGACTTCATTCGCACTCTTC. Its translation: CASSFGTSFALF.

The rearrangement links TRBV27 to TRBJ2-5, with 10 bases identical to TRBD2. CDR1 and CDR2 (germline): MNHEY, SMNVEV (reference sequence). The V segment lost 4 bases and the J segment 2 bases; nucleotides outside the gene matches: 1. This CDR3 spans 14 amino acids. Here the CDR3 reads CASSSSGGQETQYF. CDR3 coding DNA: TGTGCCAGCAGTTCTAGCGGGGGACAAGAGACCCAGTACTTC.

The chain is built from TRBV15 and TRBJ1-1; D remains unclear. This CDR3 is built from 17 residues. Between the trimmed V and J ends, which lost 0 bases and 0 bases, there was a span of 14 bases. Looked up from germline, CDR1 is LNHNV and CDR2 is YYDKDF (reference sequence). CDR3 region: CATSRDRGTYMNTEAFF. CDR3 DNA sequence: TGTGCCACCAGCAGAGATCGTGGTACTTACATGAACACTGAAGCTTTCTTT.

The chain carries TRBV2 and TRBJ2-3; no reliable D call. V was trimmed by 7 bases and J by 1 base, leaving 9 bases between them. The CDR3 extends over 13 amino acids. CDR1 SNHLY and CDR2 FYNNEI come from the germline V gene. The CDR3 is CASKDGGTDTQYF. CDR3 bases: TGTGCCAGCAAGGACGGAGGCACAGATACGCAGTATTTT.

The chain links TRBV10-3 to TRBJ2-2; 9 nucleotides match TRBD1. V was clipped by 6 bases and J by 6 bases; unmatched bases: 5. Germline V gene sequence: CDR1 ENHRY, CDR2 SYGVKD. The CDR3 is 14 amino acids. The CDR3 DNA reads TGTGCCATCAGGGACAGGGGAAGGTCCGGGGAGCTGTTTTTT. Protein sequence: CAIRDRGRSGELFF.

The chain links TRBV5-5 to TRBJ2-1, with unresolved D. This CDR3 spans 14 amino acids. The V end was cut by 0 bases, the J end by 9 bases, with 13 bases between. In germline, CDR1 is SGHKS, CDR2 YYEKEE (reference sequence). CDR3 sequence (DNA): TGTGCCAGCAGCTTGGAGGTGGGCATGAGTGAGCAGTTCTTC. Residues: CASSLEVGMSEQFF.

This rearrangement joins TRBV23-1 to TRBJ1-4; the D gene is possibly TRBD1 (5 bases). TRBV23-1 is an open reading frame whose function is uncertain. The CDR3 loop spans 18 amino acids. V was trimmed by 2 bases and J by 5 bases, leaving 21 bases between them. The CDR3, as DNA: TGCGCCAGCAGTCAAGGGGTTGGGGGGAAACCTCGAAATGAAAAACTGTTTTTT. This codes for CASSQGVGGKPRNEKLFF.

The chain carries TRBV2 and TRBJ1-2; the D gene is possibly TRBD1 (5 bases). CDR1 is SNHLY, CDR2 FYNNEI, per germline. Trimming pared 6 bases from V and 4 bases from J, leaving 21 bases between. The CDR3 covers 16 residues. CDR3 residues: CASSDGTAYLSYGYTF. DNA of the CDR3: TGTGCCAGCAGCGACGGGACGGCGTATCTCAGCTATGGCTACACCTTC.

This clone was detected only a few times. V usage is TRBV18 and J usage is TRBJ2-1, with 9 bases aligning to TRBD1. Germline lookup yields CDR1 KGHSH and CDR2 LQKENI. V shed 5 bases, J shed 6 bases, and the junction held 8 bases outside the gene matches. The CDR3 length is 15 residues. The CDR3 reads CASSEGQGRGNEQFF. The DNA of the CDR3 is TGTGCCAGCTCAGAGGGACAGGGAAGGGGCAATGAGCAGTTCTTC. Looking up the rest from reference TRBV18 and TRBJ2-1 gives the full variable domain: NAGVMQNPRHLVRRRGQEARLRCSPMKGHSHVYWYRQLPEEGLKFMVYLQKENIIDESGMPKERFSAEFPKEGPSILRIQQVVRGDSAAYFCASSEGQGRGNEQFFGPGTRLTVL.

In its sample, this clone was seen once. The J gene is TRBJ2-2, the V gene TRBV2, with a possible D match to TRBD2 (5 bases). CDR1 is SNHLY and CDR2 is FYNNEI in the germline V gene. CDR3 length equals 15 residues. V was cut by 7 bases and J by 1 base, with 13 bases left in between. In DNA, the CDR3 is TGTGCCAGCATGAGGGAGTCGGTGAACACCGGGGAGCTGTTTTTT. This gives the protein CASMRESVNTGELFF.

The J gene is TRBJ2-1, the V gene TRBV2; 11 bases agree with TRBD2. CDR3 length: 18 amino acids. After removal of 6 bases from V and 1 base from J, the junction contained 11 bases not matched to a gene. CDR1 and CDR2 from the germline V gene are SNHLY and FYNNEI. The CDR3 DNA reads as TGTGCCAGCAGGAGCCCTGCTACTAGCGGGGGTTCCTACAATGAGCAGTTCTTC. This codes for CASRSPATSGGSYNEQFF.

This rearrangement joins TRBV7-6 to TRBJ1-3, with D maybe TRBD1 (6 bases). The CDR3 length is 14 residues. Per the germline V gene, CDR1 is SGHVS and CDR2 is FNYEAQ. Trimming cost V 5 bases and J 2 bases, with 10 bases left between them. The CDR3 nucleotides are TGTGCCAGCAGCGGCAACAGGGCTGGAAACACCATATATTTT. It yields the protein CASSGNRAGNTIYF. Full variable domain (missing parts from reference TRBV7-6 and TRBJ1-3): GAGVSQSPRYKVTKRGQDVALRCDPISGHVSLYWYRQALGQGPEFLTYFNYEAQQDKSGLPNDRFSAERPEGSISTLTIQRTEQRDSAMYRCASSGNRAGNTIYFGEGSWLTVV.

The CDR3 DNA reads TGTGCCAGCAATGGGGACAATGAGCAGTTCTTC. Encoded protein: CASNGDNEQFF. The chain is built from TRBV28 and TRBJ2-1; D gene uncertain. There are 11 residues in the CDR3. The germline V gene encodes CDR1 MDHEN and CDR2 SYDVKM. The V gene lost 7 bases and the J gene lost 5 bases, with 6 bases spanning the gap.

This clone came up once. The gene calls are TRBV29-1 and TRBJ2-1; 8 positions agree with TRBD1. The trim removed 5 bases at V and 2 bases at J, leaving 5 bases unmatched. Looked up from germline, CDR1 is SQVTM and CDR2 is ANQGSEA. CDR3 length: 14 amino acids. The CDR3 protein is CSVPPGQAYNEQFF. As DNA, the CDR3 is TGCAGCGTTCCTCCGGGACAGGCCTACAATGAGCAGTTCTTC.

The V and J genes are TRBV15 and TRBJ1-4; 10 nucleotides line up with TRBD1. Germline lookup yields CDR1 LNHNV and CDR2 YYDKDF (reference sequence). V lost 3 bases and J lost 5; bases outside the gene matches: 3. CDR3 length equals 15 residues. CDR3 in DNA: TGTGCCACCAGCAGGCCGGGACAGGGGAATGAAAAACTGTTTTTT. Residues: CATSRPGQGNEKLFF. The entire variable domain, with the rest obtained from reference TRBV15 and TRBJ1-4, is as follows: DAMVIQNPRYQVTQFGKPVTLSCSQTLNHNVMYWYQQKSSQAPKLLFHYYDKDFNNEADTPDNFQSRRPNTSFCFLDIRSPGLGDTAMYLCATSRPGQGNEKLFFGSGTQLSVL.

This clone was observed a single time. The chain recombines TRBV7-2 with TRBJ2-2; 8 bases match TRBD2. CDR3 length: 15 amino acids. Germline V gene data show CDR1 as SGHTA and CDR2 as FQGNSA. Trimming removed 5 bases from V and 7 bases from J; junction bases left unmatched: 9. The chain's CDR3 is CASSHRGGLNGELFF. The CDR3, as DNA: TGTGCCAGCAGCCACCGCGGGGGGCTCAACGGGGAGCTGTTTTTT.

This clone was observed a single time. The rearrangement joins TRBV6-4 to TRBJ2-3, with 10 bases lining up with TRBD1. V trimming: 5 bases; J trimming: 4 bases; junction bases outside the gene matches: 9. The CDR3 covers 16 residues. The germline gives CDR1 MRHNA, CDR2 SNTAGT. The CDR3 nucleotides read TGTGCCAGCAGTCCGACACGGACAGGGGGATCAGATACGCAGTATTTT. Protein: CASSPTRTGGSDTQYF.

The chain combines TRBV7-2 with TRBJ1-5, with D possibly being TRBD1 (6 bases). This CDR3 contains 13 residues. V was trimmed by 2 bases and J by 4 bases, leaving 6 bases between them. In germline, CDR1 is SGHTA, CDR2 FQGNSA. CDR3 loop: CASSLRGNQPQHF. CDR3 sequence (DNA): TGTGCCAGCAGCTTAAGGGGGAATCAGCCCCAGCATTTT. Looking up the rest from reference TRBV7-2 and TRBJ1-5 gives the full variable domain: GAGVSQSPSNKVTEKGKDVELRCDPISGHTALYWYRQSLGQGLEFLIYFQGNSAPDKSGLPSDRFSAERTGGSVSTLTIQRTQQEDSAVYLCASSLRGNQPQHFGDGTRLSIL.

This clone has a single count. The chain couples TRBV6-5 to TRBJ2-3; the D gene could be TRBD1 or TRBD2 (5 bases each). This CDR3 spans 12 amino acids. Looked up from germline, CDR1 is MNHEY and CDR2 is SVGAGI. The germline V and J ends were trimmed by 6 bases and 4 bases, with 8 bases remaining between them. CDR3: CASRRDADTQYF. The CDR3 DNA reads TGTGCCAGCAGAAGGGACGCAGATACGCAGTATTTT.

This clone was picked up a small number of times. The rearrangement uses TRBV9 and TRBJ1-2, with D possibly matching TRBD1 (5 bases). This CDR3 spans 14 amino acids. The germline V and J ends were trimmed by 4 bases and 0 bases, with 10 bases remaining between them. Germline loops: CDR1 SGDLS, CDR2 YYNGEE. CDR3 sequence (DNA): TGTGCCAGCAGCAGAATGACAGCTAACTATGGCTACACCTTC. Amino acid sequence: CASSRMTANYGYTF.